The T cell receptor beta chain described here comes from a study of OX40 agonist ivuxolimab in advanced cancers. Study-level background: The study enrolled dose-escalation patients with hepatocellular carcinoma, melanoma, renal cell or head and neck cancer.

Produced via immunoSEQ multiplex PCR; TCRdb's table is partial and in-frame only. The table has 50,000 to 60,000 clones, 90% seen once. CDR1 and CDR2 (germline): SSHAT, FNYEAQ (reference sequence). The CDR3 consists of 15 residues. Comments on this clone: An end of the junction differs from the germline gene, which may be a read error.

The rearrangement joins TRBV7-7 to TRBJ2-2; the match to TRBD2 covers 12 bases. The TCR was taken from an adult with an advanced solid tumor such as melanoma, head and neck, liver or kidney cancer. The sequencing used CD4+ or CD8+ T cells sorted from blood, collected in a trial of the OX40 agonist ivuxolimab. This CDR3 is CASTETSGGSGELFF. The DNA of the CDR3 is TGTGCTAGCACTGAGACTAGCGGGGGATCCGGGGAGCTGTTTTTT.